One sample yielded the 29 T cell receptor beta chains listed below, sequenced in a study of blood T cell repertoires in COVID-19. Sequencing used immunoSEQ multiplex PCR; TCRdb keeps in-frame clones, though not all of them. This sample has over 40,000 clones, with approximately 90% found just once. The specimen sequenced was peripheral blood. These receptors came from a woman of 80 years or more with acute or convalescent COVID-19.

The chain combines TRBV29-1 with TRBJ1-1; TRBD1 aligns across 9 bases. CDR3 size: 14 residues. Germline V gives CDR1 SQVTM, CDR2 ANQGSEA. With V trimmed by 8 bases and J by 4 bases, 11 bases remained unmatched. The CDR3 loop is CSLHRGLGSTEAFF. The CDR3 DNA is TGCAGCCTTCACAGGGGGCTGGGAAGCACTGAAGCTTTCTTT.

This clone has only one observation. The chain carries TRBV19 and TRBJ2-2; possibly TRBD2 for D (6 bases). This CDR3 spans 15 amino acids. In germline, CDR1 is LNHDA, CDR2 SQIVND (reference sequence). V lost 1 base and J 1 base, leaving 7 bases between the germline ends. The CDR3 DNA sequence: TGTGCCAGTAGTATAGGGGACTTGAACACCGGGGAGCTGTTTTTT. Protein sequence: CASSIGDLNTGELFF.

This sequence joins TRBV6-5 and TRBJ1-2; no clear D. This CDR3 spans 16 amino acids. Trimming took off 0 bases at V and 8 bases at J, with 19 bases between the two ends. Germline CDR1 MNHEY, CDR2 SVGAGI. The CDR3 DNA is TGTGCCAGCAGTTACTCTTCGTTTGGTGGCCGGGGAGGCTACACCTTC. Translated: CASSYSSFGGRGGYTF.

This clone has only a few counts. V usage is TRBV7-3 and J usage is TRBJ2-1; TRBD2 matches 14 bases. Trimming took 2 bases from V and 6 from J; bases not matched to a gene: 0. CDR3 length equals 15 residues. The germline V gene encodes CDR1 SGHTA and CDR2 FQGTGA. The CDR3 DNA is TGTGCCAGCAGCTTAGGGACTAGCGGGGGCAATGAGCAGTTCTTC. Encoded protein: CASSLGTSGGNEQFF.

The rearrangement uses TRBV6-5 and TRBJ2-1; 10 positions agree with TRBD2. The trim removed 7 bases at V and 7 bases at J, leaving 7 bases unmatched. In germline, CDR1 is MNHEY, CDR2 SVGAGI. The CDR3 totals 14 residues. The CDR3 is CASKTSGMANEQFF. The DNA for the CDR3 is TGTGCCAGCAAAACTAGCGGGATGGCTAATGAGCAGTTCTTC.

The rearrangement joins TRBV19 to TRBJ2-7, with 9 bases identical to TRBD2. This CDR3 is built from 18 residues. In germline, CDR1 is LNHDA, CDR2 SQIVND (reference sequence). The junction had 14 bases not matched to a gene; V was cut back by 3 bases and J by 2 bases. For the CDR3, the DNA is TGTGCCAGTAGTATGAGGTGGGCTAGCGGGACCCGGACCTACGAGCAGTACTTC. It is translated as CASSMRWASGTRTYEQYF.

The gene calls are TRBV5-6 and TRBJ2-5; 10 nucleotides agree with TRBD1. Trimming removed 4 bases from V and 6 bases from J; junction bases left unmatched: 6. Germline V lookup: CDR1 SGHDT, CDR2 YYEEEE. This CDR3 is built from 14 residues. Written as DNA, the CDR3 is TGTGCCAGCAGCGGCCGGGACAGGGGTCAGACCCAGTACTTC. Translated: CASSGRDRGQTQYF. Full variable domain (missing parts from reference TRBV5-6 and TRBJ2-5): DAGVTQSPTHLIKTRGQQVTLRCSPKSGHDTVSWYQQALGQGPQFIFQYYEEEERQRGNFPDRFSGHQFPNYSSELNVNALLLGDSALYLCASSGRDRGQTQYFGPGTRLLVL.

This clone was seen only once. This chain links TRBV7-2 with TRBJ2-2; the D gene is possibly TRBD2 (5 bases). The CDR3 consists of 15 residues. With 4 bases removed from V and 5 bases from J, the gap between germline ends came to 14 bases. The germline V gene has CDR1 SGHTA and CDR2 FQGNSA. In nucleotides, the CDR3 is TGTGCCAGCAGCTCGGGCCTCCCGGGGACCGGGGAGCTGTTTTTT. It encodes CASSSGLPGTGELFF.

CDR3 region: CASSIEFSYGYTF. As DNA, the CDR3 is TGTGCCAGTAGTATAGAGTTTAGCTATGGCTACACCTTC. The V and J genes are TRBV19 and TRBJ1-2, with D unresolved. The V gene's germline CDR1 is LNHDA and CDR2 SQIVND (reference sequence). This CDR3 region has 13 residues. Between the trimmed V and J ends, which lost 0 bases and 4 bases, there was a span of 6 bases.

V is TRBV11-3 and J is TRBJ2-5, with a weak D call TRBD2 (5 bases). The germline V gene has CDR1 SGHNT and CDR2 YENEEA. V lost 3 bases and J 7 bases, leaving 15 bases between the germline ends. The CDR3 spans 14 residues. CDR3 DNA sequence: TGTGCCAGCAGCTTCACAGCGGCAATGGGGACCCAGTACTTC. Its translation is CASSFTAAMGTQYF.

The chain has TRBV5-8 and TRBJ1-2, with TRBD1 matching over 8 bases. Losses at the gene ends were 4 bases for V and 2 bases for J; bases not matched to a gene: 13. Germline V lookup: CDR1 SGHTS, CDR2 YDEGEE. The CDR3 runs 17 residues. The CDR3 sequence is CASSRDPGQESNYGYTF. The CDR3 DNA reads as TGTGCCAGCAGCCGCGACCCGGGACAGGAGTCAAACTATGGCTACACCTTC. The complete variable domain, with remaining parts taken from reference TRBV5-8 and TRBJ1-2, reads EAGVTQSPTHLIKTRGQQATLRCSPISGHTSVYWYQQALGLGLQFLLWYDEGEERNRGNFPPRFSGRQFPNYSSELNVNALELEDSALYLCASSRDPGQESNYGYTFGSGTRLTVV.

J is TRBJ1-6 and V is TRBV7-8; no clear D. CDR1 is SGHVS and CDR2 is FQNEAQ in the germline V gene. CDR3 length: 14 amino acids. Trimming removed 5 bases from V and 9 bases from J, with 14 bases in between. DNA for the CDR3: TGTGCCAGCAGCCCCCGGGAAGTCGGTTCACCCCTCCACTTT. Amino acids: CASSPREVGSPLHF.

V usage is TRBV11-2 and J usage is TRBJ2-1, with D possibly matching TRBD1 (6 bases). The germline CDR1 and CDR2 sequences are SGHAT and FQNNGV. The CDR3 length is 15 residues. The V gene lost 5 bases and the J gene lost 12 bases, with 23 bases spanning the gap. The DNA of the CDR3 is TGTGCCAGCAGCAAAACAGGGTCCGCTATGAGCCGGCAGTTCTTC. This codes for CASSKTGSAMSRQFF.

The genes are TRBV7-9 and TRBJ2-2; 9 bases agree with TRBD1. CDR3 length: 16 amino acids. Looked up from germline, CDR1 is SEHNR and CDR2 is FQNEAQ (reference sequence). The ends lost 5 bases at V and 5 bases at J; junction bases unmatched: 9. CDR3 sequence reads: CASSPTGTGMTGELFF. CDR3 DNA: TGTGCCAGCAGCCCGACAGGGACAGGGATGACCGGGGAGCTGTTTTTT.

The genes are TRBV4-3 and TRBJ2-1; 8 positions agree with TRBD2. V shed 0 bases and J 7 bases; nucleotides not matched to a gene: 5. The germline gives CDR1 LGHNA, CDR2 YSLEER. The CDR3 has 15 residues. The CDR3 reads CASSQDGTRLNEQFF. The CDR3 nucleotides are TGCGCCAGCAGCCAAGATGGGACTAGGCTGAATGAGCAGTTCTTC.

The chain carries TRBV28 and TRBJ1-1, with 10 nucleotides matching TRBD1. The V segment lost 0 bases and the J segment 2 bases; nucleotides outside the gene matches: 3. Per the germline V gene, CDR1 is MDHEN and CDR2 is SYDVKM. This CDR3 has 16 amino acids. CDR3 in amino acids: CASSLWGQGRNTEAFF. CDR3 nucleotide sequence: TGTGCCAGCAGTTTATGGGGACAGGGGCGAAACACTGAAGCTTTCTTT.

The V call is TRBV10-1, the J call TRBJ2-1; D call uncertain. Germline V gene sequence: CDR1 WNHNN, CDR2 SYGVQD (reference sequence). This CDR3 region has 17 residues. The V end was cut by 8 bases, the J end by 5 bases, with 25 bases between. The chain's CDR3 is CASWAPLGRRIDNEQFF. The CDR3 nucleotides are TGCGCCAGCTGGGCTCCCCTGGGCAGAAGAATAGACAATGAGCAGTTCTTC.

This clone was seen only once. V usage is TRBV27 and J usage is TRBJ2-7; the D is unclear. The CDR3 totals 11 residues. Germline CDR1 is MNHEY and CDR2 is SMNVEV (reference sequence). V was cut by 6 bases and J by 4 bases, with 7 bases left in between. The DNA of the CDR3 is TGTGCCAGCAGCCCTCGGTACGAGCAGTACTTC. Its translation is CASSPRYEQYF.

The chain recombines TRBV7-3 with TRBJ2-1, with D perhaps TRBD2 (5 bases). The length of the CDR3 is 14 residues. Germline V CDR1 and CDR2: SGHTA, FQGTGA. The V end was cut by 3 bases, the J end by 6 bases, with 12 bases between. Here the CDR3 DNA reads TGTGCCAGCAGCTTTGGGCTAGCAGGCAATGAGCAGTTCTTC. Amino acids: CASSFGLAGNEQFF.

The V and J genes are TRBV6-4 and TRBJ2-1; TRBD2 matches 10 bases. V gave up 4 bases and J gave up 11 bases; unmatched junction bases: 14. Looked up from germline, CDR1 is MRHNA and CDR2 is SNTAGT. The CDR3 totals 16 residues. The CDR3, as DNA: TGTGCCAGCAGTGCCTCAGCGGGAGGGGACCGATTTCAGCAGTTCTTC. It translates to CASSASAGGDRFQQFF.

The chain combines TRBV6-5 with TRBJ1-5, with D perhaps TRBD1 (6 bases). This CDR3 has 14 amino acids. From germline, CDR1 is MNHEY and CDR2 SVGAGI. Trimming shortened V by 2 bases and J by 16 bases, and 21 bases separated the two germline ends. The CDR3 loop reads CASSYESGGRRGHF. The CDR3 nucleotides read TGTGCCAGCAGTTACGAGTCGGGGGGGCGTCGGGGTCATTTT.

The V call is TRBV5-4, the J call TRBJ1-2, with a possible D match to TRBD1 (5 bases). Trimming cost V 4 bases and J 4 bases, with 20 bases left between them. This CDR3 comprises 16 residues. CDR1 and CDR2 (germline): SGHNT, YYREEE (reference sequence). The CDR3 sequence: CASSPPRVSGGYGYTF. In nucleotides, the CDR3 is TGTGCCAGCAGCCCCCCCAGGGTTTCGGGGGGCTATGGCTACACCTTC.

This rearrangement joins TRBV11-2 to TRBJ2-1; 15 bases line up with TRBD2. V lost 6 bases to trimming and J lost 0 bases; unmatched junction nucleotides: 6. Per the germline V gene, CDR1 is SGHAT and CDR2 is FQNNGV. The CDR3 spans 18 residues. CDR3: CASRGLAGGLSSYNEQFF. The CDR3 bases are TGTGCCAGCAGGGGACTAGCGGGAGGCCTAAGCTCCTACAATGAGCAGTTCTTC.

This chain uses TRBV19 with TRBJ2-1, with 11 bases lining up with TRBD1. CDR1 LNHDA and CDR2 SQIVND come from the germline V gene (reference sequence). Germline trimming cut 5 bases from V and 6 bases from J; bases unmatched to any gene: 12. The CDR3 totals 17 residues. Written as DNA, the CDR3 is TGTGCCAGTAGTGGAAGGACAGGGGGCGATCCAACCAATGAGCAGTTCTTC. Residues: CASSGRTGGDPTNEQFF.

This clone was seen just once. In nucleotides, the CDR3 is TGTGCCAGCAGTCCATTCCGTAGGGGAGCTTTCTTT. Encoded protein: CASSPFRRGAFF. This chain uses TRBV12-3 or TRBV12-4 with TRBJ1-1, with D perhaps TRBD1 (5 bases). The CDR3 sequence is 12 residues long. The ends were cut back, 5 bases at V and 10 bases at J, with 14 bases in the middle.

The chain has TRBV7-9 and TRBJ1-3, with D possibly being TRBD1 (5 bases). V dropped 8 bases and J dropped 0 bases, with 14 bases sitting between them. Germline assignment: CDR1 SEHNR and CDR2 FQNEAQ (reference sequence). The CDR3 runs to 15 residues. The CDR3 is CASQGALTSGNTIYF. The CDR3 coding sequence is TGTGCCAGCCAAGGGGCGCTCACCTCTGGAAACACCATATATTTT.

The V gene is TRBV7-8, the J gene TRBJ1-5, with 7 bases identical to TRBD1. The germline gives CDR1 SGHVS, CDR2 FQNEAQ. J gave up 4 bases and V 4 bases, and 10 bases lay outside the gene matches. This CDR3 is built from 16 residues. CDR3 region: CASSYDRTGGNQPQHF. DNA for the CDR3: TGTGCCAGCAGCTACGACAGGACAGGTGGAAATCAGCCCCAGCATTTT.

V gene TRBV2 combines with J gene TRBJ1-1; 7 positions match TRBD1. With 5 bases clipped from V and 5 bases from J, the junction kept 8 bases outside the gene matches. CDR3 length equals 14 residues. Germline values: CDR1 SNHLY, CDR2 FYNNEI. Here the CDR3 reads CASSLMGQRTEAFF. CDR3 coding DNA: TGTGCCAGCAGTCTTATGGGACAGAGAACTGAAGCTTTCTTT.

The rearrangement links TRBV4-2 to TRBJ2-3, with 12 bases fitting TRBD2. The CDR3 is made up of 16 amino acids. From germline, CDR1 is LGHNA and CDR2 YNFKEQ. The V gene end was trimmed by 0 bases and the J gene end by 6 bases; junction bases not matched to a gene: 4. In DNA form, the CDR3 reads TGTGCCAGCAGCCAAGAACTAGCGGGAGGCGCCGATACGCAGTATTTT. Residues: CASSQELAGGADTQYF.